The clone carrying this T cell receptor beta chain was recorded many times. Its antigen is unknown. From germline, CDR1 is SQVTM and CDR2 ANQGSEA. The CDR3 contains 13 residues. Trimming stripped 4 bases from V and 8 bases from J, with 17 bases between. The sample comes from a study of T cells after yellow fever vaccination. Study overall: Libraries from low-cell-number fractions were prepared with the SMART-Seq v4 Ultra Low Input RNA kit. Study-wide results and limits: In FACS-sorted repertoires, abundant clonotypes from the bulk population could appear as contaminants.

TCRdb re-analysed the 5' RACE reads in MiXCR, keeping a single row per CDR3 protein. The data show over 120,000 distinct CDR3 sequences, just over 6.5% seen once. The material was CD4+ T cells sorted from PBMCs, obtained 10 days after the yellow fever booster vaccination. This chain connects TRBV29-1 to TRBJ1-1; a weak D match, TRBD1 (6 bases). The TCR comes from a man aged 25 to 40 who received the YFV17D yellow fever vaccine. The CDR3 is CSVAKGQGQEAFF. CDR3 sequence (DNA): TGCAGCGTTGCGAAGGGACAAGGCCAGGAAGCTTTCTTT.